These T cell receptor beta chains were read from a single sample in a study of blood T cells in healthy people across ages. TCRdb reprocessed the 5' RACE reads via MiXCR and lists one record per CDR3 protein. The sample consists of approximately 2,000,000 distinct CDR3 sequences, roughly two fifths of them appearing once. Sequencing was carried out using blood. These receptor sequences come from a human donor in good health. The CDR3 runs from the conserved cysteine through the conserved F or W. The D gene is left open where the match is weak. Rows give clone size only sometimes, using once, few, many, or a class for an expanded clone.

J gene	D gene	V gene	clone size	CDR3 DNA	CDR3 protein
TRBJ2-4	.	TRBV5-1	.	TGCGCCAGCAGCTTGACAGCCAAAAACATTCAGTACTTC	CASSLTAKNIQYF
TRBJ2-1	.	TRBV6-5	many	TGTGCCAGCAGTTACCAGATTAGGGGGGGTGAGCAGTTCTTC	CASSYQIRGGEQFF
TRBJ1-2	.	TRBV27	.	TGTGCCAGCAGTTTAAGTTGGGGGGCATCGAGCTATGGCTACACCTTC	CASSLSWGASSYGYTF
TRBJ2-3	TRBD2	TRBV10-2	.	TGCGCCAGCAGGGTACCAAGAGAAAGCGGGGTGCCCCCGAATACGCAGTATTTT	CASRVPRESGVPPNTQYF
TRBJ2-7	.	TRBV25-1	.	TGTGCCAGCAGTGAATTGGGCTACTCCTACGAGCAGTACTTC	CASSELGYSYEQYF
TRBJ2-3	.	TRBV6-1	few	TGTGCCAGCAGTGACCCTAGCGTCACCGGGGCAGATACGCAGTATTTT	CASSDPSVTGADTQYF
TRBJ1-5	.	TRBV12-3/TRBV12-4	.	TGTGCCAGCAGTCCCAGACAGGCCGGGCCCCAGCATTTT	CASSPRQAGPQHF
TRBJ2-6	TRBD1	TRBV6-2/TRBV6-3	.	TGTGCCAGCAGTTCGACAGGGGCGGCCTTCTCTGGGGCCAACGTCCTGACTTTC	CASSSTGAAFSGANVLTF
TRBJ2-1	.	TRBV4-3	.	TGCGCCAGCAGCCAGGGGCGGGGAAGGCGCTACAATGAGCAGTTCTTC	CASSQGRGRRYNEQFF
TRBJ2-1	TRBD2	TRBV5-1	many	TGTGCCAGCAGCTTGGGACTAGCGGGACACAATGAGCAGTTCTTC	CASSLGLAGHNEQFF
TRBJ2-1	TRBD2	TRBV12-3/TRBV12-4	.	TGTGCCAGCAGTTTTACTAGCGGGGGGGCCGAAAAGTTCTTC	CASSFTSGGAEKFF
TRBJ2-5	.	TRBV12-3/TRBV12-4	few	TGTGCCAGCAGTTCCCCCGGTTGGGAGACCCAGTACTTC	CASSSPGWETQYF
TRBJ2-1	TRBD1	TRBV7-3	few	TGTGCCAGCAGCTGGACAGGACGGAACTTCCACAATGAGCAGTTCTTC	CASSWTGRNFHNEQFF
TRBJ1-4	.	TRBV7-2	.	TGTGCCAGCAGCTTAAGGGGCCCCGCTCCCAATGAAAAACTGTTTTTT	CASSLRGPAPNEKLFF
TRBJ2-1	.	TRBV7-3	few	TGTGCCAGCAGCCCCCAGTCCCTACGGACGTACAATGAGCAGTTCTTC	CASSPQSLRTYNEQFF
TRBJ2-7	.	TRBV29-1	many	TGCAGCGTTGAAGAGGGACCAGTCTACGAGCAGTACTTC	CSVEEGPVYEQYF
TRBJ2-2	.	TRBV2	.	TGTGCCAGCAGTTCCGCAATCTTAAGCACCGGGGAGCTGTTTTTT	CASSSAILSTGELFF
TRBJ2-1	TRBD2	TRBV20-1	few	TGCAGTGCTAGAGACCCGCGGACTAGCGGGGGGTACAATGAGCAGTTCTTC	CSARDPRTSGGYNEQFF
TRBJ2-1	.	TRBV20-1	few	TGCAGTGCTAGAGTTAAGTACGGGGGCGCCTACAATGAGCAGTTCTTC	CSARVKYGGAYNEQFF
TRBJ1-2	.	TRBV24-1	few	TGTGCCACCAGTGATTTGCCCCAGTACAGGGAAAAGGATGGCTACACCTTC	CATSDLPQYREKDGYTF
TRBJ1-5	.	TRBV12-3/TRBV12-4	few	TGTGCCAGCGTTGGAGACGGAGACCTCAATCAGCCCCAGCATTTT	CASVGDGDLNQPQHF
TRBJ2-5	.	TRBV7-2	few	TGTGCCAGCAGCTTAGCGCTGGCGCAGGGAGAGACCCAGTACTTC	CASSLALAQGETQYF
TRBJ1-2	.	TRBV20-1	once	TGCAGTGGCGGGATCCGGGACGGGCTCTATGGCTACACCTTC	CSGGIRDGLYGYTF
TRBJ1-4	.	TRBV27	.	TGTGCCAGCAGTCCCACGCGGACGAATGAAAAACTGTTTTTT	CASSPTRTNEKLFF
TRBJ1-2	TRBD1	TRBV7-8	.	TGTGCCAGCAGCGCCGGGACAGTAATAAAAGGCTACACCTTC	CASSAGTVIKGYTF
TRBJ2-3	.	TRBV10-3	many	TGTGCCACCTGGGGAACAACAGATACGCAGTATTTT	CATWGTTDTQYF
TRBJ2-7	.	TRBV11-2	few	TGTGCCAGCAGCTTTGGCGGGTCCCCCTACGAGCAGTACTTC	CASSFGGSPYEQYF
TRBJ2-7	TRBD2	TRBV3-1	few	TGTGCCAGCAGCCGCCTTGGACTAGCCCCCTACGAGCAGTACTTC	CASSRLGLAPYEQYF